The clone carrying this TCR beta chain came up many times. The antigen remains undetermined. Trimming removed 2 bases at V and 9 bases at J, with 10 bases between. Germline V lookup: CDR1 LGHDT, CDR2 YNNKEL (reference sequence). CDR3 length: 13 residues. The data stem from a study of CD8 T cells in ankylosing spondylitis. The TCR beta libraries were generated through quantitative 5'-RACE incorporating molecular barcodes. TCRdb processed the 5' RACE reads anew with MiXCR; each CDR3 protein has one entry. In the table there are about 300,000 distinct CDR3 sequences, around a tenth of which are singletons. Study-wide results and caveats: There was a TCR beta motif, made of several highly homologous variants, that appeared characteristic of ankylosing spondylitis blood.

Sample: blood, either unsorted or a sorted T cell fraction (not recorded which). This TCR derives from a female donor with ankylosing spondylitis or in good health (not recorded which). The chain has TRBV3-1 and TRBJ2-2; D is uncertain. For the CDR3, the DNA is TGTGCCAGCAGCCAAACGGCGCGCCGGGAGCTGTTTTTT. It yields the protein CASSQTARRELFF.